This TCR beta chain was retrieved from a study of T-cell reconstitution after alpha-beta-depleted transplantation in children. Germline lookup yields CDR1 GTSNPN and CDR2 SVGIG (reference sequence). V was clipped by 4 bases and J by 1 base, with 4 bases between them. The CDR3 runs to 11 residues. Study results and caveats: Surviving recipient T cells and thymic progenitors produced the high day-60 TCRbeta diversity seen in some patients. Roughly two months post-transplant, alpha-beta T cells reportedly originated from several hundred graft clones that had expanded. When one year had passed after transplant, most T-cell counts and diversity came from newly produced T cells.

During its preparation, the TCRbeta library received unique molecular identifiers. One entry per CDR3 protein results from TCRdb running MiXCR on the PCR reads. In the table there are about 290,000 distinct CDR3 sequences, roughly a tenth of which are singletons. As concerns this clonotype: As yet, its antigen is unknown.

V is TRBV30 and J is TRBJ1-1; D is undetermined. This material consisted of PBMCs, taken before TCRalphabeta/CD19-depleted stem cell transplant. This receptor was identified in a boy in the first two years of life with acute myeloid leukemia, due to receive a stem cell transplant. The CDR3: CAWTRNTEAFF. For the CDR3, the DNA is TGTGCCTGGACGAGGAACACTGAAGCTTTCTTT.